The 9 T cell receptor beta chains below were found in one sample sequenced in a study of persistence of HIV-infected CD4 T cells. These receptors' targets are unknown. Sequencing used immunoSEQ version 4 in survey mode. Generated by immunoSEQ multiplex PCR, the TCRdb table keeps only in-frame clones and is missing some. The sample shows more than 8,500 clones, 82% of them seen only once. An overlapping HIV-1 Gag peptide pool stimulated these cells at approximately 0.91 ug/peptide/mL. Responding CD4+ T cells were sorted by upregulation of both CD40 ligand and CD69. Material: CD4+ T cells sorted from PBMCs after roughly 18-hour stimulation, obtained from a patient who received antiretroviral therapy. The receptors derive from an adult woman with HIV who was CMV-seropositive.

The J gene is TRBJ1-1, the V gene TRBV6-2 or TRBV6-3; unclear D gene. This CDR3 is built from 15 residues. V dropped 2 bases and J dropped 4 bases, with 14 bases sitting between them. Germline V gene data show CDR1 as MNHEY and CDR2 as SVGEGT. The CDR3 nucleotides are TGTGCCAGCAGTTACGGTGGAGGTGGAGGCACTGAAGCTTTCTTT. Protein product: CASSYGGGGGTEAFF.

This rearrangement joins TRBV13 to TRBJ1-2; D call uncertain. The V gene lost 1 base and the J gene lost 6 bases, with 6 bases spanning the gap. Looked up from germline, CDR1 is PRHDT and CDR2 is FYEKMQ (reference sequence). The CDR3 has 12 residues. In DNA form, the CDR3 reads TGTGCCAGCAGCTTAGTTCTTAATGGCTACACCTTC. Its translation is CASSLVLNGYTF.

The V and J genes are TRBV20-1 and TRBJ1-1; possible D gene TRBD1, 6 bases. This CDR3 region has 11 residues. Germline V CDR1 and CDR2: DFQATT, SNEGSKA (reference sequence). The CDR3 coding sequence is TGCGGTGGGGGCGTGGGCACTGAAGCTTTCTTT. This gives the protein CGGGVGTEAFF.

This clone was seen a handful of times. This rearrangement joins TRBV7-9 to TRBJ1-1; D is unresolved. Germline V CDR1 and CDR2: SEHNR, FQNEAQ (reference sequence). CDR3 length equals 14 residues. V gave up 5 bases and J gave up 0 bases, with 10 bases separating them. CDR3 loop: CASSPTQMNTEAFF. The CDR3 nucleotides read TGTGCCAGCAGCCCAACGCAGATGAACACTGAAGCTTTCTTT.

The chain links TRBV27 to TRBJ2-3; 7 nucleotides match TRBD2. Germline lookup yields CDR1 MNHEY and CDR2 SMNVEV (reference sequence). This CDR3 region has 12 residues. V lost 7 bases, J lost 8 bases, and 6 bases stayed unmatched. CDR3 in DNA: TGTGCCAGCACCTCATCGGGGGGTACGCAGTATTTT. Translated: CASTSSGGTQYF.

This clone was picked up a small number of times. The CDR3 sequence is CATSARQGNYEQYF. As DNA, the CDR3 is TGTGCCACCAGCGCCCGACAGGGTAACTACGAGCAGTACTTC. The J gene is TRBJ2-7, the V gene TRBV15; TRBD1 aligns across 7 bases. CDR3 size: 14 residues. Losses at the gene ends were 5 bases for V and 3 bases for J; bases not matched to a gene: 7. Germline CDR1 and CDR2: LNHNV and YYDKDF (reference sequence).

This chain uses TRBV19 with TRBJ1-4; 7 bases agree with TRBD1. The V gene's germline CDR1 is LNHDA and CDR2 SQIVND (reference sequence). CDR3 length: 15 residues. V shed 5 bases and J 5 bases; nucleotides not matched to a gene: 8. This CDR3 reads CASSPSYRGNEKLFF. DNA of the CDR3: TGTGCCAGTAGTCCTAGCTACAGGGGAAATGAAAAACTGTTTTTT.

This chain's CDR3 is CASSLKTGEGTDTQYF. As DNA, the CDR3 is TGCGCCAGCAGCTTGAAAACAGGGGAGGGCACAGATACGCAGTATTTT. V and J are TRBV5-1 and TRBJ2-3; possible D gene TRBD1, 7 bases. The CDR3 spans 16 residues. V was shortened by 1 base and J by 1 base, with 13 bases between the two germline ends. In germline, CDR1 is SGHRS, CDR2 YFSETQ. Variable domain in full (rest from reference TRBV5-1 and TRBJ2-3): KAGVTQTPRYLIKTRGQQVTLSCSPISGHRSVSWYQQTPGQGLQFLFEYFSETQRNKGNFPGRFSGRQFSNSRSEMNVSTLELGDSALYLCASSLKTGEGTDTQYFGPGTRLTVL.

This clone is a singleton in its sample. V is TRBV9 and J is TRBJ1-1; no reliable D call. Trimming stripped 1 base from V and 1 base from J, with 5 bases between. Germline loops: CDR1 SGDLS, CDR2 YYNGEE. The CDR3 spans 13 residues. The CDR3 DNA reads TGTGCCAGCAGCGTAATGTGGAACACTGAAGCTTTCTTT. This codes for CASSVMWNTEAFF.